This T cell receptor beta chain stems from a study of CD8+ T cells in alopecia areata. As for treatment: oral pan-JAK inhibitor, 5-10 mg twice daily. RNA extraction was followed by reverse transcription into cDNA, which acted as the sequencing template. The data were produced by immunoSEQ multiplex PCR, yet TCRdb's version contains in-frame clones alone and is incomplete. Of over 150,000 clones in the sample, approximately 53% were seen once. The receptor comes from a human donor with alopecia areata. Sequenced here: CD8+ T cells sorted from blood, sampled at week 24, from a patient treated with tofacitinib.

The CDR3 spells CASSSQRGGRRETQYF. CDR3 sequence (DNA): TGTGCCAGCAGCTCACAGCGGGGGGGCCGGCGAGAGACCCAGTACTTC. V and J are TRBV9 and TRBJ2-5; 10 bases are a match to TRBD2. CDR3 length: 16 residues. With 4 bases clipped from V and 4 bases from J, the junction kept 10 bases outside the gene matches. CDR1 SGDLS and CDR2 YYNGEE come from the germline V gene.